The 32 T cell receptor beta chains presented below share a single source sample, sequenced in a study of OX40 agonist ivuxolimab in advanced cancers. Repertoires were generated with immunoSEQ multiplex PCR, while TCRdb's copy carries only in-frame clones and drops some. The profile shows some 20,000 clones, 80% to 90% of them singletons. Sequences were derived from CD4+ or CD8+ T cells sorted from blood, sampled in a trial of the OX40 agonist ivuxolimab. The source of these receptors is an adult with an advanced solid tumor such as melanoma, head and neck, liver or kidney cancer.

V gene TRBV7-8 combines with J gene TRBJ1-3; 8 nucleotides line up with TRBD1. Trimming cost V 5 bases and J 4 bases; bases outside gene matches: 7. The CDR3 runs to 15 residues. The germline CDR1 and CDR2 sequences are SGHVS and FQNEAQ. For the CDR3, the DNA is TGTGCCAGCAGCGTCCAGGGGGCTTCCGGAAACACCATATATTTT. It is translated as CASSVQGASGNTIYF.

CDR3 in DNA: TGTGCCAGCAGTCTGGCCAGGGGGGCCTACAATGAGCAGTTCTTC. Residues: CASSLARGAYNEQFF. The genes are TRBV5-4 and TRBJ2-1, with a tentative D call TRBD1 (7 bases). The V gene lost 5 bases and the J gene lost 2 bases, with 14 bases spanning the gap. From germline, CDR1 is SGHNT and CDR2 YYREEE (reference sequence). The CDR3 totals 15 residues.

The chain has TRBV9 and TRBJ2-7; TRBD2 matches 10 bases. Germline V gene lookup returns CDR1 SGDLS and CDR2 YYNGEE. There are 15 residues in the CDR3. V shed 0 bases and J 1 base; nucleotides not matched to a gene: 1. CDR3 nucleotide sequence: TGTGCCAGCAGCGTAGGGGGACTAGCGTCCTACGAGCAGTACTTC. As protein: CASSVGGLASYEQYF.

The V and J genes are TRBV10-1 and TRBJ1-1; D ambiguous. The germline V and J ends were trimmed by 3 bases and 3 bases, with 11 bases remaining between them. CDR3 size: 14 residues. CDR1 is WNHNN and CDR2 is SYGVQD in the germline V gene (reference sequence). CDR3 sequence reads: CASSETRTYTEAFF. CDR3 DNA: TGCGCCAGCAGTGAAACAAGAACCTACACTGAAGCTTTCTTT.

The CDR3 bases are TGTGCCAGCAGTTGGGATGGGGCAAGTTCCGGGGAGCTGTTTTTT. Residues: CASSWDGASSGELFF. J is TRBJ2-2 and V is TRBV2, with a possible D match to TRBD1 (5 bases). This CDR3 has 15 amino acids. Trimming pared 5 bases from V and 6 bases from J, leaving 16 bases between. CDR1 and CDR2 from the germline V gene are SNHLY and FYNNEI.

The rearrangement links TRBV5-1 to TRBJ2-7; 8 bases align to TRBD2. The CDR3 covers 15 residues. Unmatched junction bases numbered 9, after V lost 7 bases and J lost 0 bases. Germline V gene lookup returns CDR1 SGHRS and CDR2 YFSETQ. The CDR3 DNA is TGCGCCAGCCGGCTACTAGCGGAAAGCTCCTACGAGCAGTACTTC. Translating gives CASRLLAESSYEQYF.

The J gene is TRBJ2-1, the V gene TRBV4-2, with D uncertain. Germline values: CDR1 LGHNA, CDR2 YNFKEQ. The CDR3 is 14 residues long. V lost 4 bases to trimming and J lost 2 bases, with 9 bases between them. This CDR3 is CASSPLLTYNEQFF. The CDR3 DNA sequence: TGTGCCAGCAGCCCTCTTCTCACCTACAATGAGCAGTTCTTC.

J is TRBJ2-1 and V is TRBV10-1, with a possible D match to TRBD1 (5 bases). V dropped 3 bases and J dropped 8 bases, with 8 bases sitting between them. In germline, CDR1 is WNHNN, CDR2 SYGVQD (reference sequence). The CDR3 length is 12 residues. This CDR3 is CASSEVRDEQFF. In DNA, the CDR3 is TGCGCCAGCAGTGAAGTCAGGGATGAGCAGTTCTTC.

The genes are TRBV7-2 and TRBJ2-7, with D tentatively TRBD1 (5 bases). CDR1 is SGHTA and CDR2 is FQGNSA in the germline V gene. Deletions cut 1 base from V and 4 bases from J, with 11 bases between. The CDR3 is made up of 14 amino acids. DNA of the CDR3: TGTGCCAGCAGCTTAGTCCAGGGTGGGTACGAGCAGTACTTC. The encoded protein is CASSLVQGGYEQYF.

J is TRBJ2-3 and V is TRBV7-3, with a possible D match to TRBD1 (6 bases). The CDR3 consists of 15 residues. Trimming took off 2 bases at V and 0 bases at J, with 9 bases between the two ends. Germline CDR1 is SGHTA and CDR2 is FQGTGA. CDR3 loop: CASSLATGSTDTQYF. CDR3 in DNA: TGTGCCAGCAGCTTAGCAACAGGGAGCACAGATACGCAGTATTTT.

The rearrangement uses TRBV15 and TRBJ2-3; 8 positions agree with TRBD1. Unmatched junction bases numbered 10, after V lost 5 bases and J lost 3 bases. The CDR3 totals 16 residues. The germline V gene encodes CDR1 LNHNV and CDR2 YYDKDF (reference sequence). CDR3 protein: CATSVRQGRLTDTQYF. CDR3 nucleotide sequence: TGTGCCACCAGCGTTAGACAGGGGAGATTGACAGATACGCAGTATTTT.

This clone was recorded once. The CDR3 protein is CASSSLTSGGIQETQYF. Here the CDR3 DNA reads TGTGCCAGCAGCTCCCTGACTAGCGGAGGCATCCAAGAGACCCAGTACTTC. The chain has TRBV7-9 and TRBJ2-5, with 9 bases fitting TRBD2. The germline gives CDR1 SEHNR, CDR2 FQNEAQ (reference sequence). With 4 bases clipped from V and 1 base from J, the junction kept 10 bases outside the gene matches. CDR3 length: 17 residues.

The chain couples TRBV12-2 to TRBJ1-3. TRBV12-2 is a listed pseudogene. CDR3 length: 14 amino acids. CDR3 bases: TGTGCAAGTCGCCTAACGGGGACGGCAAACACCATATATTTT. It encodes CASRLTGTANTIYF.

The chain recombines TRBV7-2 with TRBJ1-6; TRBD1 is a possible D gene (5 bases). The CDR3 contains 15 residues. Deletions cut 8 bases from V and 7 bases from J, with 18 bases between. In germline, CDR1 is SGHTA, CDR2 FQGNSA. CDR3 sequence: CASFPSGGRNSPLHF. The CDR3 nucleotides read TGTGCCAGCTTCCCCAGCGGGGGTAGGAATTCACCCCTCCACTTT.

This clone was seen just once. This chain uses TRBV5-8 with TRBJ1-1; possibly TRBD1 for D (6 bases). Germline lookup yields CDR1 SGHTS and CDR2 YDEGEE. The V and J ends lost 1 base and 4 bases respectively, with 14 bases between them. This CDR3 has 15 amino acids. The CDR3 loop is CASSLTGGATTEAFF. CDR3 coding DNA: TGTGCCAGCAGCTTGACCGGGGGCGCAACCACTGAAGCTTTCTTT.

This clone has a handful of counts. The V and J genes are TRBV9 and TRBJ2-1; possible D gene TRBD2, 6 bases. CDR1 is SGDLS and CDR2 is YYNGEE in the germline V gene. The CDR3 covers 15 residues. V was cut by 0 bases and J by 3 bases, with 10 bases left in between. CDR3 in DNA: TGTGCCAGCAGCGTAGGGGGGGAGGTCTACAATGAGCAGTTCTTC. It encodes CASSVGGEVYNEQFF.

CDR3 nucleotides: TGTGCCAGCAGTCCCACAGGGGTCGAGCAGTACTTC. Translating it yields CASSPTGVEQYF. The chain couples TRBV7-2 to TRBJ2-7; the match to TRBD1 covers 7 bases. Germline values: CDR1 SGHTA, CDR2 FQGNSA. With V trimmed by 6 bases and J by 6 bases, 5 bases remained unmatched. The CDR3 length is 12 residues.

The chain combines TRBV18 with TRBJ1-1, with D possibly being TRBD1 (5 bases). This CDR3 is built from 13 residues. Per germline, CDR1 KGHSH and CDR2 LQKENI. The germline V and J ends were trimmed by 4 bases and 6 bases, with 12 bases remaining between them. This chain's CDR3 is CASSQGPDAEAFF. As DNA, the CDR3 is TGTGCCAGCTCACAGGGACCAGACGCTGAAGCTTTCTTT.

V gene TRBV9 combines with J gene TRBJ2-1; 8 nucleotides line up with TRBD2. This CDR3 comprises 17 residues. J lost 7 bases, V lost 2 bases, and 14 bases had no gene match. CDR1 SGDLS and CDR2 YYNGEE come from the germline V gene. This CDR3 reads CASSVGDRGGRENEQFF. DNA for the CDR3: TGTGCCAGCAGCGTGGGGGACCGGGGGGGCCGCGAAAATGAGCAGTTCTTC.

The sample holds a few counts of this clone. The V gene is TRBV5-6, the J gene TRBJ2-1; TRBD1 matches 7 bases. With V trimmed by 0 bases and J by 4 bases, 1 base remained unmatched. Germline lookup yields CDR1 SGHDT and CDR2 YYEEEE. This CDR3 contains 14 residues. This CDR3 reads CASSLEQGYNEQFF. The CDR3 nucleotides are TGTGCCAGCAGCTTGGAACAGGGGTACAATGAGCAGTTCTTC.

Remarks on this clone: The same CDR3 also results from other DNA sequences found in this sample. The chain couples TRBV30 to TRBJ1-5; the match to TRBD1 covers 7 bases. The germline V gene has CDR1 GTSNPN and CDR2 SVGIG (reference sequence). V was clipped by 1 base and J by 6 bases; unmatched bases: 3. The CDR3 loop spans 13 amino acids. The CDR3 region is CAWSGQGGQPQHF. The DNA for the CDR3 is TGTGCCTGGAGTGGACAGGGAGGTCAGCCCCAGCATTTT.

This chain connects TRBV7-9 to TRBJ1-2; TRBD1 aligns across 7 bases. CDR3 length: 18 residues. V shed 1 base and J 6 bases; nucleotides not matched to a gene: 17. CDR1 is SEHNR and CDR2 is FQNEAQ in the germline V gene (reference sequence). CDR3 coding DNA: TGTGCCAGCAGCTTAGGGAGGAGACAGGGTCGGTCCCTGGATGGCTACACCTTC. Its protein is CASSLGRRQGRSLDGYTF.

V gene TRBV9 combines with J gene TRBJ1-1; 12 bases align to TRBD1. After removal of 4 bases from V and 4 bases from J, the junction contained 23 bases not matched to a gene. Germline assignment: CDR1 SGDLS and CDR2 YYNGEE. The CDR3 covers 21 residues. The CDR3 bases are TGTGCCAGCAGCTCGAGTCTTGTTCCGGGACAGGGGGCCTCCCAGGGCACTGAAGCTTTCTTT. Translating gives CASSSSLVPGQGASQGTEAFF.

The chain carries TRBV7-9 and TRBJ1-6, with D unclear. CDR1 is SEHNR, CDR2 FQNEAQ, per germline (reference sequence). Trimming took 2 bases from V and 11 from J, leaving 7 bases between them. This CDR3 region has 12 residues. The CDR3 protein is CASSLIGTPLHF. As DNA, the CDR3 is TGTGCCAGCAGCTTAATTGGAACACCCCTCCACTTT. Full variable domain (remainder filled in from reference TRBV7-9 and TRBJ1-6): DTGVSQNPRHKITKRGQNVTFRCDPISEHNRLYWYRQTLGQGPEFLTYFQNEAQLEKSRLLSDRFSAERPKGSFSTLEIQRTEQGDSAMYLCASSLIGTPLHFGNGTRLTVT.

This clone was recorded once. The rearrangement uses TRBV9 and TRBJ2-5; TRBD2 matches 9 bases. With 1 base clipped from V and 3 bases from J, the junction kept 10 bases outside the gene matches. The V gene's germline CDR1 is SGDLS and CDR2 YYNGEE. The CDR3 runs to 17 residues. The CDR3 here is CASSVTSRRTSEETQYF. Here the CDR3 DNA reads TGTGCCAGCAGCGTAACGTCTCGGCGGACTAGCGAAGAGACCCAGTACTTC.

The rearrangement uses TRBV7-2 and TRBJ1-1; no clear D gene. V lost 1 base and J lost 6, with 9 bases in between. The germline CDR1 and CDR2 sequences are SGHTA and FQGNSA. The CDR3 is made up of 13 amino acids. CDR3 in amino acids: CASSLGGVSEAFF. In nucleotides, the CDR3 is TGTGCCAGCAGCTTAGGGGGTGTGTCTGAAGCTTTCTTT.

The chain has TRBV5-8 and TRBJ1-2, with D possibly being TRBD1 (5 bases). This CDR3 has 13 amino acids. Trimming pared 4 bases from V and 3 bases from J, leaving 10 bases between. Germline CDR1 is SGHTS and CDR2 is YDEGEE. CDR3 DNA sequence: TGTGCCAGCAGCCGAGGGGCGGACTATGGCTACACCTTC. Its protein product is CASSRGADYGYTF.

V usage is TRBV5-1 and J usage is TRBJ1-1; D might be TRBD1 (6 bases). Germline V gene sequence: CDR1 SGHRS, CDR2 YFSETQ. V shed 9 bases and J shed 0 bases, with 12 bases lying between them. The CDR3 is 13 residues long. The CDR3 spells CATSDSLNTEAFF. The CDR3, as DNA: TGCGCCACCTCGGACAGTTTGAACACTGAAGCTTTCTTT.

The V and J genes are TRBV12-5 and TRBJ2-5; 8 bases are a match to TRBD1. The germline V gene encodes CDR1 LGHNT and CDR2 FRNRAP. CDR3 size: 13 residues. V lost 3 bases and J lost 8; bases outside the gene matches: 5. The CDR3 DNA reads TGTGCTAGTGGTTTTGGACAGGGTCGAACCCAGTACTTC. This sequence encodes CASGFGQGRTQYF. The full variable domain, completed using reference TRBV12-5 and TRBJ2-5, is DARVTQTPRHKVTEMGQEVTMRCQPILGHNTVFWYRQTMMQGLELLAYFRNRAPLDDSGMPKDRFSAEMPDATLATLKIQPSEPRDSAVYFCASGFGQGRTQYFGPGTRLLVL.

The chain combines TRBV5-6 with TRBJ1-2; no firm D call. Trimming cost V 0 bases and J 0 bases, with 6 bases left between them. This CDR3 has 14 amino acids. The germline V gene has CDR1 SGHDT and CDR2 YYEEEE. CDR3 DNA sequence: TGTGCCAGCAGCTTGGGGGATTCTAACTATGGCTACACCTTC. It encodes CASSLGDSNYGYTF. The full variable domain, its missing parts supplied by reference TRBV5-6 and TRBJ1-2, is DAGVTQSPTHLIKTRGQQVTLRCSPKSGHDTVSWYQQALGQGPQFIFQYYEEEERQRGNFPDRFSGHQFPNYSSELNVNALLLGDSALYLCASSLGDSNYGYTFGSGTRLTVV.

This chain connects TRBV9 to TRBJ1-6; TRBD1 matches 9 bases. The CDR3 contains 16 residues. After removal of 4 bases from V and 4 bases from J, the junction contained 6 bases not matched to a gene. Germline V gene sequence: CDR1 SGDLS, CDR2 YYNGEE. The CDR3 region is CASSTGTGFYNSPLHF. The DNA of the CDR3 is TGTGCCAGCAGCACCGGGACAGGGTTTTATAATTCACCCCTCCACTTT.

CDR3 sequence: CASSNRGRGAKNIQYF. The CDR3 DNA follows: TGTGCCAGCAGCAATCGAGGGAGAGGGGCCAAAAACATTCAGTACTTC. The gene calls are TRBV21-1 and TRBJ2-4; TRBD2, as called in the table, went unchecked against the DNA. TRBV21-1 is described as a pseudogene. The CDR3 is 16 amino acids.